These 30 T cell receptor beta chains originate from one sample sequenced in a study of beta chain features in type 1 diabetes. Investigators reverse transcribed all isolated RNA, so they sequenced expressed TCRB transcripts. The table came from immunoSEQ multiplex PCR; TCRdb's copy has only in-frame clones and leaves some out. The table shows fewer than 20,000 clones, with roughly 44% occurring only once. Source material: stem cell memory CD4+ T cells from blood. The receptors derive from a woman aged 40 to 55 in good health.

This clone was counted between two and nine times. The V call is TRBV18, the J call TRBJ1-2; a weak D match, TRBD1 (6 bases). Germline V gene lookup returns CDR1 KGHSH and CDR2 LQKENI. Trimming left V 0 bases short and J 4 bases short, with 12 bases between. This CDR3 is 15 amino acids long. CDR3 sequence reads: CASSPPRDTAYGYTF. In DNA, the CDR3 is TGTGCCAGCTCACCACCTCGGGACACGGCCTATGGCTACACCTTC. Full variable domain (rest looked up from reference TRBV18 and TRBJ1-2): NAGVMQNPRHLVRRRGQEARLRCSPMKGHSHVYWYRQLPEEGLKFMVYLQKENIIDESGMPKERFSAEFPKEGPSILRIQQVVRGDSAAYFCASSPPRDTAYGYTFGSGTRLTVV.

This clone was seen more than once but under ten times. The V and J genes are TRBV7-2 and TRBJ1-5; tentatively, D is TRBD1 (5 bases). The CDR3 is 16 amino acids. V shed 5 bases and J shed 2 bases, with 16 bases lying between them. Germline CDR1 and CDR2: SGHTA and FQGNSA. CDR3 DNA: TGTGCCAGCAGCACACCGACGGGGGGGGGCAATCAGCCCCAGCATTTT. Translating gives CASSTPTGGGNQPQHF.

The V and J genes are TRBV7-9 and TRBJ2-5; no clear D. Germline-derived CDR1 and CDR2 are SEHNR and FQNEAQ (reference sequence). V lost 5 bases and J lost 5, with 24 bases in between. There are 17 residues in the CDR3. Here the CDR3 DNA reads TGTGCCAGCAGCGATGGTCCCTCCCCCGTCAGCAGGGAGACCCAGTACTTC. Amino acids: CASSDGPSPVSRETQYF.

The chain employs TRBV19 and TRBJ2-1; 9 nucleotides align to TRBD1. After removal of 8 bases from V and 8 bases from J, the junction contained 16 bases not matched to a gene. In germline, CDR1 is LNHDA, CDR2 SQIVND (reference sequence). The CDR3 extends over 16 amino acids. The CDR3 reads CASRTPGTGNQYEQFF. The CDR3, as DNA: TGTGCCAGTCGGACGCCCGGGACAGGGAATCAGTATGAGCAGTTCTTC.

The CDR3 here is CASSYAPKSNGYTF. In nucleotides, the CDR3 is TGTGCCAGCAGTTACGCCCCCAAATCTAATGGCTACACCTTC. The chain uses TRBV6-5 and TRBJ1-2; D uncertain. The V end was cut by 2 bases, the J end by 6 bases, with 13 bases between. The CDR3 has 14 residues. Germline loops: CDR1 MNHEY, CDR2 SVGAGI.

The chain combines TRBV28 with TRBJ2-1; D may be TRBD2 (6 bases). CDR1 and CDR2 (germline): MDHEN, SYDVKM. This CDR3 is 19 amino acids long. Trimming removed 4 bases from V and 0 bases from J, with 22 bases in between. In DNA form, the CDR3 reads TGTGCCAGCAGTTCCTTAGCGGACCCTTTCCGTAGCTCCTACAATGAGCAGTTCTTC. Encoded protein: CASSSLADPFRSSYNEQFF.

The chain employs TRBV16 and TRBJ1-2; D perhaps matches TRBD1 (6 bases). Germline values: CDR1 KGHSY, CDR2 FQNENV. The V end lost 4 bases, the J end lost 4 bases, and 19 bases lay between the germline ends. CDR3 length equals 16 residues. The CDR3 DNA is TGTGCCAGCAGCCCTCTCGTCAATACAGGGAGCTATGGCTACACCTTC. It translates to CASSPLVNTGSYGYTF. The variable domain in full, completed from reference TRBV16 and TRBJ1-2, reads GEEVAQTPKHLVRGEGQKAKLYCAPIKGHSYVFWYQQVLKNEFKFLISFQNENVFDETGMPKERFSAKCLPNSPCSLEIQATKLEDSAVYFCASSPLVNTGSYGYTFGSGTRLTVV.

The chain uses TRBV5-1 and TRBJ1-5; tentative D call: TRBD1 (6 bases). Trimming removed 5 bases at V and 0 bases at J, with 21 bases between. The V gene's germline CDR1 is SGHRS and CDR2 YFSETQ. The CDR3 sequence is 18 residues long. CDR3 residues: CASSLLGTPQTSNQPQHF. Here the CDR3 DNA reads TGCGCCAGCAGTCTCTTAGGGACACCCCAGACTAGCAATCAGCCCCAGCATTTT.

This clone was observed a handful of times. The V and J genes are TRBV15 and TRBJ1-6; the D is unclear. V was pared by 1 base and J by 7 bases, with 5 bases between. CDR3 length equals 13 residues. Per the germline V gene, CDR1 is LNHNV and CDR2 is YYDKDF (reference sequence). CDR3 sequence reads: CATSRVFNSPLHF. The CDR3 bases are TGTGCCACCAGCAGAGTCTTCAATTCACCCCTCCACTTT. The full variable domain, with the rest looked up from reference TRBV15 and TRBJ1-6, is DAMVIQNPRYQVTQFGKPVTLSCSQTLNHNVMYWYQQKSSQAPKLLFHYYDKDFNNEADTPDNFQSRRPNTSFCFLDIRSPGLGDTAMYLCATSRVFNSPLHFGNGTRLTVT.

The chain couples TRBV10-3 to TRBJ1-2; D gene uncertain. Per the germline V gene, CDR1 is ENHRY and CDR2 is SYGVKD. The CDR3 has 13 amino acids. Trimming took off 4 bases at V and 2 bases at J, with 8 bases between the two ends. For the CDR3, the DNA is TGTGCCATCAGTGGGAACAGCAACTATGGCTACACCTTC. Protein product: CAISGNSNYGYTF.

This clone was detected only a few times. V usage is TRBV10-3 and J usage is TRBJ2-7; the match to TRBD2 covers 16 bases. V dropped 8 bases and J dropped 0; count of bases not matched to a gene: 16. The germline gives CDR1 ENHRY, CDR2 SYGVKD. This CDR3 is built from 20 residues. CDR3 sequence (DNA): TGTGCCATCTCATCCCCGGGCGGGACTAGCGGGGGGGCCCCCTCCTACGAGCAGTACTTC. This gives the protein CAISSPGGTSGGAPSYEQYF.

The chain joins TRBV11-3 to TRBJ2-3; weak D call: TRBD2 (6 bases). V was cut by 5 bases and J by 6 bases, with 12 bases left in between. The CDR3 is 13 amino acids. The germline V gene has CDR1 SGHNT and CDR2 YENEEA. Here the CDR3 reads CASSPGVGDTQYF. CDR3 bases: TGTGCCAGCAGCCCGGGGGTGGGGGATACGCAGTATTTT.

In this sample, this clone turned up a few times. The V gene is TRBV29-1, the J gene TRBJ1-1; TRBD1 agrees at 7 bases. The V segment lost 4 bases and the J segment 0 bases; nucleotides outside the gene matches: 2. CDR1 and CDR2 from the germline V gene are SQVTM and ANQGSEA. CDR3 length: 13 amino acids. CDR3 in amino acids: CSVAGQVNTEAFF. The CDR3 DNA sequence: TGCAGCGTTGCAGGACAGGTGAACACTGAAGCTTTCTTT.

This rearrangement joins TRBV5-1 to TRBJ2-5; no reliable D call. This CDR3 comprises 12 residues. The germline V gene has CDR1 SGHRS and CDR2 YFSETQ. Trimming cost V 1 base and J 5 bases, with 6 bases left between them. The CDR3: CASSLSSETQYF. Here the CDR3 DNA reads TGCGCCAGCAGCTTGTCTTCCGAGACCCAGTACTTC.

This sequence joins TRBV27 and TRBJ1-2; D possibly corresponds to TRBD1 (5 bases). Germline CDR1 MNHEY, CDR2 SMNVEV (reference sequence). The CDR3 sequence is 12 residues long. The CDR3 nucleotides read TGTGCGGAGTCCGAGTTTAGGGGTGGCTACACCTTC. This codes for CAESEFRGGYTF.

The genes are TRBV5-1 and TRBJ1-5; 11 positions agree with TRBD1. The CDR3 extends over 15 amino acids. The V segment lost 2 bases and the J segment 5 bases; nucleotides outside the gene matches: 3. Germline V gives CDR1 SGHRS, CDR2 YFSETQ. In DNA form, the CDR3 reads TGCGCCAGCAGCTTTGGGACAGGGGGAGATCAGCCCCAGCATTTT. This translates into CASSFGTGGDQPQHF.

This clone was detected only a few times. The V gene is TRBV6-1, the J gene TRBJ2-7; no reliable D call. The CDR3 is made up of 12 amino acids. Germline V gene lookup returns CDR1 MNHNS and CDR2 SASEGT. V lost 6 bases, J lost 0 bases, and 6 bases lay in between. The CDR3 sequence: CASRTLSYEQYF. For the CDR3, the DNA is TGTGCCAGCAGAACTCTCTCCTACGAGCAGTACTTC.

The chain carries TRBV6-1 and TRBJ2-7; 8 bases map to TRBD2. V lost 5 bases to trimming and J lost 5 bases; unmatched junction nucleotides: 11. The CDR3 runs 15 residues. Germline CDR1 and CDR2: MNHNS and SASEGT. The CDR3 coding sequence is TGTGCCAGCAGTCACCGAGTAGCGGGGACCCACGAGCAGTACTTC. Amino acid sequence: CASSHRVAGTHEQYF.

The V and J genes are TRBV18 and TRBJ2-7; no firm D call. The CDR3 totals 13 residues. CDR1 and CDR2 from the germline V gene are KGHSH and LQKENI. Trimming removed 3 bases from V and 3 bases from J, with 9 bases in between. CDR3 DNA: TGTGCCAGCTCACCGGAGAGGAGCTACGAGCAGTACTTC. Protein product: CASSPERSYEQYF.

This clone turned up a few times. The chain employs TRBV6-6 and TRBJ2-5; D is unresolved. The J call may not be correct, given that the DNA end is closer to TRBJ2-7. This CDR3 region has 15 residues. Germline V gene sequence: CDR1 MNHNY, CDR2 SVGAGI (reference sequence). This CDR3 is CASSYSVEVTYEQYF. For the CDR3, the DNA is TGTGCCAGCAGTTACTCCGTTGAGGTTACCTACGAGCAGTACTTC.

In its sample, this clone was seen once. The genes are TRBV6-6 and TRBJ2-1; no firm D call. The germline V gene has CDR1 MNHNY and CDR2 SVGAGI (reference sequence). The V and J ends lost 5 bases and 4 bases respectively, with 3 bases between them. The CDR3 length is 11 residues. CDR3 bases: TGTGCCAGCAGTCCGTACAATGAGCAGTTCTTC. Translation: CASSPYNEQFF.

This clone was counted a few times. J is TRBJ2-3 and V is TRBV7-2; 7 nucleotides agree with TRBD2. The ends lost 3 bases at V and 5 bases at J; junction bases unmatched: 11. The CDR3 covers 16 residues. Germline values: CDR1 SGHTA, CDR2 FQGNSA. Here the CDR3 DNA reads TGTGCCAGCAGCTTTTCGTGGGGGGGTAGGAGAGATACGCAGTATTTT. Translating gives CASSFSWGGRRDTQYF.

The genes are TRBV4-3 and TRBJ1-2, with a weak D call TRBD1 (6 bases). Germline CDR1 is LGHNA and CDR2 is YSLEER. V lost 1 base and J 7 bases, leaving 16 bases between the germline ends. The CDR3 totals 15 residues. CDR3 in amino acids: CASSQVGRGIAGYTF. The CDR3 region has the DNA TGCGCCAGCAGCCAAGTCGGCAGGGGTATTGCTGGCTACACCTTC.

The chain links TRBV4-3 to TRBJ2-5; 9 bases align to TRBD2. Germline CDR1 is LGHNA and CDR2 is YSLEER. This CDR3 comprises 17 residues. V dropped 0 bases and J dropped 5; count of bases not matched to a gene: 10. Here the CDR3 reads CASSQDPVRGGLETQYF. In nucleotides, the CDR3 is TGCGCCAGCAGCCAAGATCCTGTGCGGGGGGGCCTTGAGACCCAGTACTTC.

This clone was seen more than once but under ten times. V is TRBV14 and J is TRBJ2-2, with TRBD1 as a possible D gene (6 bases). Per germline, CDR1 SGHDN and CDR2 FVKESK. The CDR3 is 16 amino acids. The ends were cut back, 2 bases at V and 5 bases at J, with 15 bases in the middle. The CDR3, as DNA: TGTGCCAGCAGCCAACATCTGGGGGCTTCTACCGGGGAGCTGTTTTTT. Amino acid sequence: CASSQHLGASTGELFF. Variable domain in full (rest from reference TRBV14 and TRBJ2-2): EAGVTQFPSHSVIEKGQTVTLRCDPISGHDNLYWYRRVMGKEIKFLLHFVKESKQDESGMPNNRFLAERTGGTYSTLKVQPAELEDSGVYFCASSQHLGASTGELFFGEGSRLTVL.

This clone was seen only a few times. V is TRBV5-1 and J is TRBJ1-3; D not resolved. This CDR3 region has 15 residues. V lost 4 bases, J lost 0 bases, and 11 bases lay in between. Germline CDR1 and CDR2: SGHRS and YFSETQ. The CDR3: CASSPLASSGNTIYF. CDR3 nucleotides: TGCGCCAGCAGCCCCCTAGCGAGCTCTGGAAACACCATATATTTT.

The rearrangement uses TRBV7-6 and TRBJ1-1; TRBD1 aligns across 8 bases. Germline trimming cut 4 bases from V and 6 bases from J; bases unmatched to any gene: 4. The germline CDR1 and CDR2 sequences are SGHVS and FNYEAQ. This CDR3 is 13 amino acids long. CDR3 bases: TGTGCCAGCAGCTATTACAGGGGGTCTGAAGCTTTCTTT. It is translated as CASSYYRGSEAFF.

This clone ranks as medium-sized. CDR3 protein: CASSLVVEGSNQPQHF. The CDR3 DNA follows: TGTGCCAGCAGCTTAGTGGTGGAGGGTAGCAATCAGCCCCAGCATTTT. The V gene is TRBV7-9, the J gene TRBJ1-5; no clear D. Trimming took off 1 base at V and 0 bases at J, with 10 bases between the two ends. CDR3 length equals 16 residues. Germline V lookup: CDR1 SEHNR, CDR2 FQNEAQ (reference sequence).

The chain joins TRBV6-6 to TRBJ1-2, with unresolved D. Germline V gives CDR1 MNHNY, CDR2 SVGAGI (reference sequence). The V gene lost 3 bases and the J gene lost 5 bases, with 10 bases spanning the gap. CDR3 length: 13 amino acids. CDR3 sequence: CASSYDGDYGYTF. The CDR3 DNA reads TGTGCCAGCAGTTATGACGGGGATTATGGCTACACCTTC.

This clone has more than one count but fewer than ten. This chain joins TRBV6-5 and TRBJ2-1; D might be TRBD1 (5 bases). Trimming shortened V by 1 base and J by 8 bases, and 15 bases separated the two germline ends. The germline V gene has CDR1 MNHEY and CDR2 SVGAGI. The CDR3 loop spans 15 amino acids. The CDR3 loop is CASSYWGLPGDEQFF. DNA for the CDR3: TGTGCCAGCAGTTACTGGGGCCTCCCCGGCGATGAGCAGTTCTTC.